These T cell receptor beta chains were read from a single sample in a study of cytomegalovirus exposure and HLA in healthy donors. The protocol was immunoSEQ multiplex PCR, while the TCRdb copy is restricted to in-frame clones and leaves out a portion. The sample has about 150,000 clones, over 70% seen once. Material: PBMCs. These receptors came from a woman aged 40 to 55 in good health and CMV-seropositive. The CDR3 runs from the conserved cysteine through the conserved F or W. Fields, in order: clone size, V gene, J gene, D gene, CDR3 DNA, CDR3 protein. D genes are given only for firm matches. Size tells how often a clone was seen (once, few, many) or the class of an expanded clone, and some rows leave it out.

clone size: .; V gene: TRBV4-2; J gene: TRBJ1-4; D gene: .; CDR3 DNA: TGTGCCAGCAGCAGCCCGGGGTCCTGGGGTGAAAAACTGTTTTTT; CDR3 protein: CASSSPGSWGEKLFF
clone size: .; V gene: TRBV19; J gene: TRBJ1-5; D gene: .; CDR3 DNA: TGTGCCAGTAGTATGTTAAATCAGCCCCAGCATTTT; CDR3 protein: CASSMLNQPQHF
clone size: .; V gene: TRBV29-1; J gene: TRBJ1-2; D gene: TRBD1; CDR3 DNA: TGCAGCTTTGGACAGGTTATGCGCGGTGGCTACACCTTC; CDR3 protein: CSFGQVMRGGYTF
clone size: .; V gene: TRBV11-2; J gene: TRBJ1-5; D gene: .; CDR3 DNA: TGTGCCAGCAGCTTACCGGGGGTTAGTCAGCCCCAGCATTTT; CDR3 protein: CASSLPGVSQPQHF
clone size: .; V gene: TRBV2; J gene: TRBJ1-2; D gene: .; CDR3 DNA: TGTGCCAGCAGCCAAAGGGGCTATGGCTACACCTTC; CDR3 protein: CASSQRGYGYTF
clone size: .; V gene: TRBV5-6; J gene: TRBJ2-3; D gene: .; CDR3 DNA: TGTGCCAGCAGCTTTCGGGCGGGGACTAGCACAGATACGCAGTATTTT; CDR3 protein: CASSFRAGTSTDTQYF
clone size: .; V gene: TRBV6-5; J gene: TRBJ1-3; D gene: .; CDR3 DNA: TGTGCCAGCAGTTACGGGCGCTCTGGAAACACCATATATTTT; CDR3 protein: CASSYGRSGNTIYF
clone size: .; V gene: TRBV4-2; J gene: TRBJ2-5; D gene: TRBD2; CDR3 DNA: TGTGCCAGCAACCAAGCCGGGCGGGGGGCCGGTGGGTCTAAGACCCAGTACTTC; CDR3 protein: CASNQAGRGAGGSKTQYF
clone size: .; V gene: TRBV10-3; J gene: TRBJ1-5; D gene: .; CDR3 DNA: TGTGCCATCACCGACAGTCCTAGCAATCAGCCCCAGCATTTT; CDR3 protein: CAITDSPSNQPQHF
clone size: .; V gene: TRBV5-1; J gene: TRBJ2-1; D gene: TRBD1; CDR3 DNA: TGCGCCAGCAGCCCGACAGGGTATGAGCAGTTCTTC; CDR3 protein: CASSPTGYEQFF
clone size: .; V gene: TRBV2; J gene: TRBJ2-2; D gene: .; CDR3 DNA: TGTGCCAGCAGCTACGTCGGGGGGCCGGTCACCGGGGAGCTGTTTTTT; CDR3 protein: CASSYVGGPVTGELFF
clone size: .; V gene: TRBV5-1; J gene: TRBJ1-1; D gene: TRBD1; CDR3 DNA: TGCGCCAGCAGCTTGGCATCCGCCAGGGGGTTTGAAGCTTTCTTT; CDR3 protein: CASSLASARGFEAFF
clone size: .; V gene: TRBV5-4; J gene: TRBJ2-1; D gene: TRBD2; CDR3 DNA: TGTGCCAGCAGCTTAGGCGGGGGGAATCTCAATGAGCAGTTCTTC; CDR3 protein: CASSLGGGNLNEQFF
clone size: .; V gene: TRBV2; J gene: TRBJ1-4; D gene: TRBD1; CDR3 DNA: TGTGCCAGCAGGGTACAGGGGGCGCCTGAAAAACTGTTTTTT; CDR3 protein: CASRVQGAPEKLFF
clone size: few; V gene: TRBV12-1; J gene: TRBJ1-2; D gene: .; CDR3 DNA: TGTGCCAGCACCCCTTGGGGGGGTTATGGCTACACCTTC; CDR3 protein: CASTPWGGYGYTF
clone size: .; V gene: TRBV9; J gene: TRBJ1-6; D gene: .; CDR3 DNA: TGTGCCAGCAGCGTAGCGTCAGAGCGATCACCCCTCCACTTT; CDR3 protein: CASSVASERSPLHF
clone size: .; V gene: TRBV18; J gene: TRBJ1-4; D gene: .; CDR3 DNA: TGTGCCAGCTCACCAGAGAATAAGGAAAAACTGTTTTTT; CDR3 protein: CASSPENKEKLFF
clone size: .; V gene: TRBV28; J gene: TRBJ1-4; D gene: TRBD1; CDR3 DNA: TGTGCCAGCAGTTTACTGGACAGGGGAGGTGAAAAACTGTTTTTT; CDR3 protein: CASSLLDRGGEKLFF
clone size: .; V gene: TRBV7-9; J gene: TRBJ1-6; D gene: .; CDR3 DNA: TGTGCCAGCAGCTTGGAGAATAATTCACCCCTCCACTTT; CDR3 protein: CASSLENNSPLHF
clone size: .; V gene: TRBV6-1; J gene: TRBJ2-7; D gene: .; CDR3 DNA: TGTGCCAGCAGTGAGTCCCGGACTCTCCGTTTCGGAGAGCAGTACTTC; CDR3 protein: CASSESRTLRFGEQYF
clone size: .; V gene: TRBV7-2; J gene: TRBJ2-1; D gene: TRBD1; CDR3 DNA: TGTGCCAGCAGCTTGGGACAGAGGGAGCAGTTCTTC; CDR3 protein: CASSLGQREQFF
clone size: .; V gene: TRBV4-2; J gene: TRBJ2-7; D gene: TRBD1; CDR3 DNA: TGTGCCAGCAGCCAAGCAGGGGGCTTCTGCGAGCAGTACTTC; CDR3 protein: CASSQAGGFCEQYF
clone size: .; V gene: TRBV5-1; J gene: TRBJ1-2; D gene: TRBD1; CDR3 DNA: TGCGCCAGCAGCAGGACAGGGACGGGCTATGGCTACACCTTC; CDR3 protein: CASSRTGTGYGYTF
clone size: .; V gene: TRBV9; J gene: TRBJ2-3; D gene: .; CDR3 DNA: TGTGCCAGCAGCGTAGGTGGCGGGGGCCTTACAGATACGCAGTATTTT; CDR3 protein: CASSVGGGGLTDTQYF
clone size: .; V gene: TRBV6-5; J gene: TRBJ1-5; D gene: .; CDR3 DNA: TGTGCCAGCAGTTACTCGTCCCGGACAGGCAATCAGCCCCAGCATTTT; CDR3 protein: CASSYSSRTGNQPQHF
clone size: .; V gene: TRBV6-5; J gene: TRBJ1-3; D gene: .; CDR3 DNA: TGTGCCAGCAGTTACGACAGATTTGGCTACACCATATATTTT; CDR3 protein: CASSYDRFGYTIYF
clone size: .; V gene: TRBV6-1; J gene: TRBJ1-5; D gene: .; CDR3 DNA: TGTGCCAGCATCGGGGGATTCAATCAGCCCCAGCATTTT; CDR3 protein: CASIGGFNQPQHF
clone size: .; V gene: TRBV7-9; J gene: TRBJ2-5; D gene: TRBD2; CDR3 DNA: TGTGCCAGCAGGCCGGGACTAGCGGGGCGAGAAGAGACCCAGTACTTC; CDR3 protein: CASRPGLAGREETQYF
clone size: .; V gene: TRBV5-1; J gene: TRBJ2-1; D gene: TRBD2; CDR3 DNA: TGCGCCAGCAGCCCGGGGGGGAGCTCCTACAATGAGCAGTTCTTC; CDR3 protein: CASSPGGSSYNEQFF